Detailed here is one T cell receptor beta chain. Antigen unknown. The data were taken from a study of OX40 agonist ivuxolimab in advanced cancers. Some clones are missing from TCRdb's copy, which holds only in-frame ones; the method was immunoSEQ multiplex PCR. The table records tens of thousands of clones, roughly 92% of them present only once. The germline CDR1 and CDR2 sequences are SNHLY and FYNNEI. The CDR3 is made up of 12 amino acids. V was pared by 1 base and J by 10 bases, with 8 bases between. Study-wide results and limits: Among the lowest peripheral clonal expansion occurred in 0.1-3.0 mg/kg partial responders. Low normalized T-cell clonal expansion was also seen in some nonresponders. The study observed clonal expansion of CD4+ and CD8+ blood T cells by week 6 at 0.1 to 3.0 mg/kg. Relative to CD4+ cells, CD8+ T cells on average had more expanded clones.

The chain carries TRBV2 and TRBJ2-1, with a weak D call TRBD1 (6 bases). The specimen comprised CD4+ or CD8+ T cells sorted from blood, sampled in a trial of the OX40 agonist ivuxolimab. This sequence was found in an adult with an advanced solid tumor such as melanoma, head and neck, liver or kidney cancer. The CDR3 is CASSEVRGEQFF. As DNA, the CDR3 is TGTGCCAGCAGTGAAGTAAGGGGGGAGCAGTTCTTC.